This T cell receptor beta chain was retrieved from a study of control samples from healthy donors and cancer patients. The ends were cut back, 0 bases at V and 5 bases at J, with 11 bases in the middle. In germline, CDR1 is SEHNR, CDR2 FQNEAQ (reference sequence). This CDR3 spans 15 amino acids. The repertoire was sequenced with immunoSEQ multiplex PCR; TCRdb's copy has only in-frame clones and lacks some. The table records some 130,000 clones, roughly 90% of them present only once. The clonotype was recovered from a woman between 45 and 60 years old in good health. The chain combines TRBV7-9 with TRBJ1-5; unclear D gene. The sample comprised blood. Here the CDR3 reads CASSLAGEIDQPQHF. For the CDR3, the DNA is TGTGCCAGCAGCTTAGCTGGAGAAATAGATCAGCCCCAGCATTTT.